The 32 T cell receptor beta chains below were found in one sample sequenced in a study of shared clonotypes between healthy human individuals. Data came from immunoSEQ multiplex PCR; TCRdb stores just in-frame clones and leaves some out. The table has approximately 2,000,000 clones, around 95% seen once. As defined, naive CD8 cells were CD45RO-negative and positively selected for CCR7, with terminally differentiated effector memory CD45RA+ cells excluded. Material: naive CD8+ T cells from PBMCs. These receptor sequences come from a man younger than 30 in good health. Some clones in this sample may be carry-over from other donors' samples.

Remarks on this clone: This CDR3 is also generated by other DNA sequences in the sample. The chain links TRBV14 to TRBJ2-2; the D is unclear. The CDR3 has 13 residues. V lost 2 bases and J lost 5, with 6 bases in between. Germline assignment: CDR1 SGHDN and CDR2 FVKESK. The CDR3 is CASSQLRTGELFF. The CDR3 region has the DNA TGTGCCAGCAGCCAACTTCGTACCGGGGAGCTGTTTTTT.

The chain has TRBV4-1 and TRBJ2-2, with unresolved D. The germline CDR1 and CDR2 sequences are MGHRA and YSYEKL. The germline V and J ends were trimmed by 0 bases and 8 bases, with 19 bases remaining between them. The CDR3 consists of 17 residues. The chain's CDR3 is CASSQDFPRVLPGELFF. Written as DNA, the CDR3 is TGCGCCAGCAGCCAAGATTTCCCTCGAGTATTACCTGGGGAGCTGTTTTTT.

The gene calls are TRBV2 and TRBJ2-7, with 8 bases fitting TRBD1. CDR1 is SNHLY, CDR2 FYNNEI, per germline. With 2 bases clipped from V and 0 bases from J, the junction kept 6 bases outside the gene matches. The CDR3 has 16 residues. The CDR3 loop is CASSEPGQGSSYEQYF. The CDR3 nucleotides read TGTGCCAGCAGTGAACCCGGACAGGGAAGCTCCTACGAGCAGTACTTC.

The chain combines TRBV6-1 with TRBJ2-2; no reliable D call. This CDR3 is built from 15 residues. Trimming took off 1 base at V and 2 bases at J, with 8 bases between the two ends. CDR1 and CDR2 (germline): MNHNS, SASEGT. The DNA for the CDR3 is TGTGCCAGCAGTGAAGATACAGTCAACACCGGGGAGCTGTTTTTT. The encoded protein is CASSEDTVNTGELFF.

This clone was seen just once. This sequence joins TRBV19 and TRBJ1-5; TRBD1 is a possible D gene (5 bases). Germline loops: CDR1 LNHDA, CDR2 SQIVND (reference sequence). V lost 4 bases, J lost 4 bases, and 8 bases lay in between. The CDR3 spans 13 residues. The CDR3 DNA reads TGTGCCAGTAGTAGTGACAGAAATCAGCCCCAGCATTTT. The encoded protein is CASSSDRNQPQHF.

This clone was observed a single time. The genes are TRBV7-8 and TRBJ2-1; 8 nucleotides agree with TRBD2. The CDR3 loop spans 15 amino acids. In germline, CDR1 is SGHVS, CDR2 FQNEAQ. V shed 2 bases, J shed 2 bases, and the junction held 2 bases outside the gene matches. The CDR3 loop is CASSLKLAAYNEQFF. The CDR3 DNA sequence: TGTGCCAGCAGCTTAAAACTAGCGGCCTACAATGAGCAGTTCTTC.

The chain has TRBV7-2 and TRBJ2-7; 10 nucleotides line up with TRBD2. The CDR3 totals 17 residues. CDR1 SGHTA and CDR2 FQGNSA come from the germline V gene. V lost 5 bases and J lost 0; bases outside the gene matches: 10. The CDR3 reads CASSPRGLAPSSYEQYF. CDR3 bases: TGTGCCAGCAGCCCTCGGGGACTAGCGCCTAGCTCCTACGAGCAGTACTTC.

This sequence joins TRBV9 and TRBJ1-2, with 9 nucleotides matching TRBD1. There are 14 residues in the CDR3. J was trimmed by 8 bases and V by 5 bases; bases with no gene match: 10. Germline CDR1 and CDR2: SGDLS and YYNGEE. The CDR3 DNA sequence: TGTGCCAGCAGAGGGAGACAGGGGGGATTCGGCTACACCTTC. Protein: CASRGRQGGFGYTF.

The rearrangement joins TRBV7-6 to TRBJ2-1, with 14 bases fitting TRBD2. The CDR3 runs 16 residues. V shed 5 bases, J shed 5 bases, and the junction held 5 bases outside the gene matches. Germline assignment: CDR1 SGHVS and CDR2 FNYEAQ. The CDR3 region has the DNA TGTGCCAGCAGCCCAGGACTAGCGGGAGGAGACAATGAGCAGTTCTTC. This codes for CASSPGLAGGDNEQFF.

This clone was detected only a few times. The chain joins TRBV6-1 to TRBJ2-2, with D uncertain. The CDR3 is made up of 14 amino acids. Trimming stripped 8 bases from V and 0 bases from J, with 10 bases between. From germline, CDR1 is MNHNS and CDR2 SASEGT. The CDR3 nucleotides are TGTGCCAGCGGGCGAACGGCGAACACCGGGGAGCTGTTTTTT. It yields the protein CASGRTANTGELFF.

This chain connects TRBV7-8 to TRBJ2-1, with TRBD2 matching over 12 bases. With 1 base clipped from V and 8 bases from J, the junction kept 3 bases outside the gene matches. The CDR3 covers 15 residues. Looked up from germline, CDR1 is SGHVS and CDR2 is FQNEAQ. The CDR3 region has the DNA TGTGCCAGCAGCTTAGTACTAGCGGGAGGTCATGAGCAGTTCTTC. Translation: CASSLVLAGGHEQFF.

V gene TRBV28 combines with J gene TRBJ2-7, with a tentative D call TRBD2 (7 bases). The CDR3 has 15 amino acids. CDR1 MDHEN and CDR2 SYDVKM come from the germline V gene. V dropped 7 bases and J dropped 1 base, with 17 bases sitting between them. CDR3 nucleotide sequence: TGTGCCAGCACCGGGGGCGGGAGTCGGTCCTACGAGCAGTACTTC. This encodes CASTGGGSRSYEQYF.

This clone has a single count. The rearrangement links TRBV28 to TRBJ2-1; weak D call: TRBD2 (5 bases). This CDR3 contains 15 residues. Germline CDR1 reads MDHEN; CDR2 reads SYDVKM. Trimming stripped 6 bases from V and 7 bases from J, with 19 bases between. This chain's CDR3 is CASSRPRTLENEQFF. The CDR3 bases are TGTGCCAGCAGCCGACCTAGGACTCTTGAGAATGAGCAGTTCTTC.

This sequence joins TRBV9 and TRBJ2-3; D unclear. V was clipped by 0 bases and J by 6 bases, with 11 bases between them. Germline-derived CDR1 and CDR2 are SGDLS and YYNGEE. CDR3 length: 14 amino acids. CDR3 in DNA: TGTGCCAGCAGCGTAGGATGGACCTCGGATACGCAGTATTTT. Translation: CASSVGWTSDTQYF.

The chain has TRBV15 and TRBJ1-1; 10 positions agree with TRBD1. The CDR3 is 15 residues long. From germline, CDR1 is LNHNV and CDR2 YYDKDF (reference sequence). J lost 5 bases, V lost 3 bases, and 6 bases had no gene match. The CDR3 nucleotides are TGTGCCACCAGCAGGGTGACAGGGGGCCGTACTGAAGCTTTCTTT. Protein product: CATSRVTGGRTEAFF.

The V call is TRBV9, the J call TRBJ2-7; D might be TRBD1 (6 bases). This CDR3 is built from 14 residues. Trimming shortened V by 0 bases and J by 2 bases, and 9 bases separated the two germline ends. The germline V gene has CDR1 SGDLS and CDR2 YYNGEE. DNA of the CDR3: TGTGCCAGCAGCGTAGAGGGACACCCCTACGAGCAGTACTTC. Protein: CASSVEGHPYEQYF.

The chain recombines TRBV4-3 with TRBJ2-4; D is tentatively TRBD1 or TRBD2 (6 bases each). Germline V CDR1 and CDR2: LGHNA, YSLEER. Trimming left V 0 bases short and J 8 bases short, with 26 bases between. The CDR3 consists of 19 residues. The CDR3, as DNA: TGCGCCAGCAGCCAAGAAAGCGTCGGGGGCCCTACCCTCGGATACATTCAGTACTTC. Amino acid sequence: CASSQESVGGPTLGYIQYF.

The table lists this clone with a count of one. J is TRBJ1-4 and V is TRBV5-5, with TRBD1 matching over 7 bases. In germline, CDR1 is SGHKS, CDR2 YYEKEE (reference sequence). J gave up 6 bases and V 0 bases, and 5 bases lay outside the gene matches. The CDR3 runs to 15 residues. CDR3 sequence reads: CASSLEYRGYEKLFF. The CDR3 nucleotides read TGTGCCAGCAGCTTGGAGTACAGGGGCTATGAAAAACTGTTTTTT.

This clone was counted between two and nine times. DNA of the CDR3: TGCGCCAGCAGCCGACAGGGTAAAACTGAAGCTTTCTTT. Protein product: CASSRQGKTEAFF. The J gene is TRBJ1-1, the V gene TRBV4-1; TRBD1 matches at 7 bases. The length of the CDR3 is 13 residues. Germline values: CDR1 MGHRA, CDR2 YSYEKL. V was pared by 4 bases and J by 5 bases, with 4 bases of the junction left unmatched.

V gene TRBV10-3 combines with J gene TRBJ2-7; 7 bases are shared with TRBD2. CDR1 and CDR2 (germline): ENHRY, SYGVKD. This CDR3 spans 16 amino acids. Trimming cost V 4 bases and J 2 bases; bases outside gene matches: 11. Here the CDR3 DNA reads TGTGCCATCAGTGCAACCGGGGGAGGGATCCCCTACGAGCAGTACTTC. Its protein product is CAISATGGGIPYEQYF.

The chain combines TRBV5-1 with TRBJ1-1, with D maybe TRBD1 (5 bases). The CDR3 spans 14 residues. Trimming cost V 4 bases and J 5 bases, with 15 bases left between them. Germline CDR1 is SGHRS and CDR2 is YFSETQ. DNA of the CDR3: TGCGCCAGCAGCAAAGGGTCGGGGGTAACTGAAGCTTTCTTT. Amino acids: CASSKGSGVTEAFF.

DNA of the CDR3: TGTGCCAGCAGCGTGAGAGGGGGCGCGGAGTTCGGCTATGGCTACACCTTC. Translated: CASSVRGGAEFGYGYTF. The J gene is TRBJ1-2, the V gene TRBV9, with 7 bases fitting TRBD1. V was pared by 2 bases and J by 4 bases, with 14 bases of the junction left unmatched. This CDR3 has 17 amino acids. CDR1 and CDR2 from the germline V gene are SGDLS and YYNGEE.

This chain uses TRBV23-1 with TRBJ2-1, with TRBD1 matching 9 bases. TRBV23-1 is reported as an ORF; its role is uncertain. V shed 2 bases and J 3 bases; nucleotides not matched to a gene: 20. The CDR3 length is 21 residues. In DNA form, the CDR3 reads TGCGCCAGCAGTCAACCCCCACGCAGACAGGGGGACGCAAGGGGCTACAATGAGCAGTTCTTC. It yields the protein CASSQPPRRQGDARGYNEQFF.

The chain combines TRBV2 with TRBJ2-1, with D uncertain. The CDR3 is 13 amino acids. Per germline, CDR1 SNHLY and CDR2 FYNNEI. Trimming took 1 base from V and 7 from J, leaving 8 bases between them. CDR3 amino acids: CASSEGPKNEQFF. The CDR3 DNA reads as TGTGCCAGCAGTGAAGGTCCCAAAAATGAGCAGTTCTTC.

This clone was observed once. V and J are TRBV28 and TRBJ1-1; D unclear. The V gene's germline CDR1 is MDHEN and CDR2 SYDVKM. Deletions cut 2 bases from V and 0 bases from J, with 10 bases between. The CDR3 totals 15 residues. The CDR3 protein is CASSLGRRLNTEAFF. CDR3 DNA sequence: TGTGCCAGCAGTTTAGGTCGACGGCTGAACACTGAAGCTTTCTTT.

The chain carries TRBV19 and TRBJ2-3; 11 bases match TRBD2. This CDR3 is built from 15 residues. V was clipped by 6 bases and J by 2 bases; unmatched bases: 4. Germline V gene data show CDR1 as LNHDA and CDR2 as SQIVND (reference sequence). CDR3 region: CASSPTSGITDTQYF. For the CDR3, the DNA is TGTGCCAGTAGCCCGACTAGCGGGATCACAGATACGCAGTATTTT.

The chain carries TRBV2 and TRBJ1-2; D call uncertain. Trimming cost V 8 bases and J 4 bases, with 11 bases left between them. Looked up from germline, CDR1 is SNHLY and CDR2 is FYNNEI. This CDR3 contains 12 residues. The CDR3 bases are TGTGCCAGCCCTTCGGCCCGCTATGGCTACACCTTC. It codes for CASPSARYGYTF.

CDR3: CASSYLLAGESGELFF. Written as DNA, the CDR3 is TGTGCCAGCAGTTACCTACTAGCGGGAGAATCCGGGGAGCTGTTTTTT. This rearrangement joins TRBV6-6 to TRBJ2-2; 11 nucleotides match TRBD2. This CDR3 has 16 residues. Germline V CDR1 and CDR2: MNHNY, SVGAGI (reference sequence). J was trimmed by 6 bases and V by 2 bases; bases with no gene match: 5.

This sequence joins TRBV7-9 and TRBJ2-2; D is possibly TRBD1 or TRBD2 (5 bases each). The CDR3 consists of 15 residues. Trimming removed 7 bases from V and 7 bases from J, with 19 bases in between. Germline values: CDR1 SEHNR, CDR2 FQNEAQ (reference sequence). Here the CDR3 reads CASNGASSDSGELFF. The CDR3 nucleotides read TGTGCCAGCAATGGGGCTAGCTCCGACAGCGGGGAGCTGTTTTTT. The full variable domain, its missing parts supplied by reference TRBV7-9 and TRBJ2-2, is DTGVSQNPRHKITKRGQNVTFRCDPISEHNRLYWYRQTLGQGPEFLTYFQNEAQLEKSRLLSDRFSAERPKGSFSTLEIQRTEQGDSAMYLCASNGASSDSGELFFGEGSRLTVL.

The chain has TRBV27 and TRBJ1-5; TRBD1 is a possible D gene (5 bases). Germline CDR1 reads MNHEY; CDR2 reads SMNVEV (reference sequence). V lost 1 base to trimming and J lost 9 bases, with 7 bases between them. The CDR3 consists of 12 residues. CDR3 sequence (DNA): TGTGCCAGCAGTTTATATGGGGGGCCCCAGCATTTT. As protein: CASSLYGGPQHF.

V is TRBV27 and J is TRBJ1-5; the D is unclear. Germline CDR1 and CDR2: MNHEY and SMNVEV (reference sequence). V dropped 3 bases and J dropped 4 bases, with 7 bases sitting between them. The CDR3 is made up of 13 amino acids. The CDR3 DNA reads as TGTGCCAGCAGTTTCGGTTTTAATCAGCCCCAGCATTTT. Translated: CASSFGFNQPQHF.

The rearrangement uses TRBV19 and TRBJ1-4; D gene uncertain. Germline V gives CDR1 LNHDA, CDR2 SQIVND (reference sequence). The V end was cut by 4 bases, the J end by 0 bases, with 6 bases between. There are 14 residues in the CDR3. CDR3 loop: CASSKGSTNEKLFF. The CDR3 DNA reads as TGTGCCAGTAGTAAGGGTTCAACTAATGAAAAACTGTTTTTT.